This T cell receptor (beta chain) was recorded in a study of T cell repertoires in cytomegalovirus infection. Study-wide context: The public TCR beta signatures pointed to both CMV infection and matching HLA type. Study observations and caveats: Ex vivo, HLA-C-restricted CMV-specific TCR beta clonotypes prevailed over the rest of the response. Summed frequency of shared TCR beta families picked out CMV carriers who also had the relevant HLA.

TCRdb passed the reads through MiXCR, listing each CDR3 protein once. Here the sample spans about 150,000 distinct CDR3 sequences, approximately 17% being singletons. With V trimmed by 6 bases and J by 6 bases, 4 bases remained unmatched. This CDR3 region has 13 residues. Germline lookup yields CDR1 SGHTA and CDR2 FQGNSA. Notes on this clonotype: Its specificity is not known.

The origin of this receptor is a human donor in good health (CMV status not recorded). Some clones in this sample may be carry-over from other donors' samples. This rearrangement joins TRBV7-2 to TRBJ2-1; 8 nucleotides match TRBD1. The specimen was CD8+ T cells from PBMCs. The CDR3 here is CASSFRGLNEQFF. The CDR3 DNA is TGTGCCAGCAGTTTCAGGGGGCTCAATGAGCAGTTCTTC.